This T cell receptor (beta chain) was documented in a study of blood T cell repertoires in COVID-19. In the authors' workflow: Researchers report that nucleated cell counts were estimated from reference gene primer amplification. Clones were read by immunoSEQ multiplex PCR, and TCRdb kept only the in-frame ones, dropping some. That table gives V, J and clone size, and the DNA gave D and trimming. Counted here are 200,000 to 300,000 clones, 84% occurring once; the ten biggest clones make up 4% to 4.5%. The CDR3 has 11 amino acids. CDR1 and CDR2 from the germline V gene are LNHDA and SQIVND (reference sequence). Trimming cost V 10 bases and J 4 bases, with 10 bases left between them.

The source is a man aged 45-60 years with acute or convalescent COVID-19. The gene calls are TRBV19 and TRBJ1-2; D possibly corresponds to TRBD1 (6 bases). The sample comprised peripheral blood. The CDR3 spells CATSDSYGYTF. The CDR3 DNA reads TGTGCCACCTCGGACAGCTATGGCTACACCTTC.